This passage covers 6 T cell receptor beta chains from one sample sequenced in a study of T cell clusters in autoimmune cytopenias. Multiplex touch-down PCR amplified TRB using TRB-A and TRB-B pools in one tube. TCRdb reprocessed the multiplex PCR reads, keeping one entry per CDR3 protein, no DNA. Here the sample table reports about 11,000 distinct CDR3 sequences. Each sample's input was approximately 0.25 ug genomic DNA, some 40,000 genome equivalents. These data were also filed under a second study, of T cell repertoires in aging, cancer and after chemotherapy.

The sample comprised peripheral blood. The source is a human donor in good health.

V usage is TRBV19 and J usage is TRBJ2-2; with no DNA, the TCRdb D assignment of TRBD2 cannot be verified. Germline CDR1 LNHDA, CDR2 SQIVND (reference sequence). The CDR3 has 19 amino acids. The CDR3 here is CASSIEVDGRGGRTGELFF.

This chain uses TRBV5-1 with TRBJ1-2. Germline CDR1 and CDR2: SGHRS and YFSETQ. The CDR3 covers 14 residues. CDR3 loop: CASSNEGGQGGYTF.

This chain uses TRBV6-5 with TRBJ2-7; checking the TCRdb D call of TRBD2 is not possible without DNA. The CDR3 loop spans 15 amino acids. Germline CDR1 is MNHEY and CDR2 is SVGAGI. CDR3 protein: CASSLGTSGVYEQYF.

This clonotype is called medium-sized (0.01 to 0.1%) based on its frequency. This sequence joins TRBV29-1 and TRBJ1-2. This CDR3 region has 14 residues. From germline, CDR1 is SQVTM and CDR2 ANQGSEA. The CDR3: CSVVATSPNYGYTF. The variable domain in full, completed from reference TRBV29-1 and TRBJ1-2, reads SAVISQKPSRDICQRGTSLTIQCQVDSQVTMMFWYRQQPGQSLTLIATANQGSEATYESGFVIDKFPISRPNLTFSTLTVSNMSPEDSSIYLCSVVATSPNYGYTFGSGTRLTVV.

The chain joins TRBV6-5 to TRBJ2-7; TCRdb proposes TRBD1, but this gene call is untestable without DNA. Germline values: CDR1 MNHEY, CDR2 SVGAGI. The CDR3 consists of 14 residues. This CDR3 reads CASSPTGTSYEQYF.

The chain couples TRBV5-5 to TRBJ1-1. Germline-derived CDR1 and CDR2 are SGHKS and YYEKEE (reference sequence). CDR3 length equals 13 residues. The CDR3 here is CASSSAADTEAFF. The full variable domain, completed using reference TRBV5-5 and TRBJ1-1, is DAGVTQSPTHLIKTRGQQVTLRCSPISGHKSVSWYQQVLGQGPQFIFQYYEKEERGRGNFPDRFSARQFPNYSSELNVNALLLGDSALYLCASSSAADTEAFFGQGTRLTVV.